This TCR beta chain was profiled in a study of CD8 T cells in Susac syndrome. Study observations and caveats: In Susac patients, clonal expansion was not detected in CD4+ cells.

With random hexamers, about 0.5 to 1 ug RNA was reverse transcribed. Each CDR3 protein is one row after TCRdb ran MiXCR on the immunoSEQ multiplex PCR reads. The sample shows 150,000 or so distinct CDR3 sequences, around 96% of them seen only once. Sequencing of TCR beta drew on CD8+ and CD4+ T cells from blood. To note about this clonotype: No antigen is known for it.

CDR1 and CDR2 from the germline V gene are DFQATT and SNEGSKA (reference sequence). The CDR3 spans 15 residues. The V gene lost 0 bases and the J gene lost 6 bases, with 15 bases spanning the gap. This TCR was recovered from a human donor with Susac syndrome. Specimen: CD4+ T cells from PBMCs. The gene calls are TRBV20-1 and TRBJ2-1; D is possibly TRBD2 (5 bases). CDR3 loop: CSARDFGLAGNEQFF. CDR3 in DNA: TGCAGTGCTAGAGATTTTGGGCTAGCCGGCAATGAGCAGTTCTTC.